The next 29 T cell receptor beta chains were all read from a single sample in a study of blood T cell repertoires in COVID-19. Assay used: immunoSEQ multiplex PCR; TCRdb lists only in-frame clones, some missing. This sample yields some 170,000 clones, of which about 87% are seen a single time; 9.5% to 15% belongs to the top ten. Source material: peripheral blood. Receptors originate from a woman aged 70-85 years with COVID-19, enrolled during active disease.

This clone has just one count. V usage is TRBV27 and J usage is TRBJ1-5; 8 bases align to TRBD1. The CDR3 is 16 amino acids. The germline V gene has CDR1 MNHEY and CDR2 SMNVEV (reference sequence). V lost 5 bases to trimming and J lost 5 bases; unmatched junction nucleotides: 11. CDR3 residues: CASSKSDRGPDQPQHF. The DNA of the CDR3 is TGTGCCAGCAGTAAATCAGACAGGGGCCCGGATCAGCCCCAGCATTTT.

The CDR3 nucleotides are TGTGCCAGCTCACCCGGATTGGGACAGGGTTTGTACGAGCAGTACTTC. It specifies CASSPGLGQGLYEQYF. J is TRBJ2-7 and V is TRBV18; 9 bases are a match to TRBD1. The CDR3 contains 16 residues. Germline values: CDR1 KGHSH, CDR2 LQKENI. V lost 3 bases to trimming and J lost 4 bases; unmatched junction nucleotides: 10.

The chain employs TRBV10-3 and TRBJ2-7; no firm D call. CDR1 and CDR2 (germline): ENHRY, SYGVKD. V was clipped by 3 bases and J by 4 bases, with 4 bases between them. The CDR3 contains 11 residues. This CDR3 is CAISDRYEQYF. In DNA, the CDR3 is TGTGCCATCAGTGACCGGTACGAGCAGTACTTC.

This clone has just one count. The genes are TRBV6-4 and TRBJ2-7, with a weak D call TRBD2 (5 bases). Germline V gives CDR1 MRHNA, CDR2 SNTAGT. Trimming left V 4 bases short and J 2 bases short, with 12 bases between. The CDR3 runs 14 residues. The CDR3 protein is CASSVDRGPYEQYF. Written as DNA, the CDR3 is TGTGCCAGCAGTGTCGATAGAGGGCCCTACGAGCAGTACTTC.

CDR3: CSAGLLYGYTF. CDR3 DNA sequence: TGCAGTGCCGGACTTCTCTATGGCTACACCTTC. This chain uses TRBV20-1 with TRBJ1-2; unclear D gene. V was clipped by 6 bases and J by 4 bases, with 9 bases between them. CDR1 is DFQATT, CDR2 SNEGSKA, per germline (reference sequence). The CDR3 length is 11 residues.

The chain combines TRBV29-1 with TRBJ1-2; D remains ambiguous. CDR1 is SQVTM and CDR2 is ANQGSEA in the germline V gene. This CDR3 is built from 11 residues. Trimming removed 4 bases at V and 11 bases at J, with 14 bases between. CDR3: CSVVSSQLYTF. The DNA of the CDR3 is TGCAGCGTTGTTAGCAGTCAGCTTTACACCTTC. The full variable domain, completed using reference TRBV29-1 and TRBJ1-2, is SAVISQKPSRDICQRGTSLTIQCQVDSQVTMMFWYRQQPGQSLTLIATANQGSEATYESGFVIDKFPISRPNLTFSTLTVSNMSPEDSSIYLCSVVSSQLYTFGSGTRLTVV.

CDR3 sequence (DNA): TGTGCCAGCAGTCCCGGCTCTGGAAACACCATATATTTT. Protein sequence: CASSPGSGNTIYF. The chain has TRBV7-9 and TRBJ1-3; D not resolved. From germline, CDR1 is SEHNR and CDR2 FQNEAQ (reference sequence). The V gene lost 6 bases and the J gene lost 0 bases, with 6 bases spanning the gap. This CDR3 is built from 13 residues.

The genes are TRBV27 and TRBJ1-5; 9 bases fit TRBD1. CDR1 MNHEY and CDR2 SMNVEV come from the germline V gene (reference sequence). The CDR3 consists of 22 residues. V lost 2 bases to trimming and J lost 1 base; unmatched junction nucleotides: 21. CDR3 nucleotides: TGTGCCAGCAGTTTACACCGTCAACCGGGACAGGGTGTGAAGAACAGCAATCAGCCCCAGCATTTT. It encodes CASSLHRQPGQGVKNSNQPQHF.

The J gene is TRBJ2-2, the V gene TRBV18; D is uncertain. CDR1 and CDR2 (germline): KGHSH, LQKENI. The CDR3 has 13 amino acids. The V end lost 3 bases, the J end lost 6 bases, and 8 bases lay between the germline ends. For the CDR3, the DNA is TGTGCCAGCTCACCGGGCGTCGCCGGGGAGCTGTTTTTT. As protein: CASSPGVAGELFF.

CDR3 protein: CASSLGTGRTEAFF. The CDR3 coding sequence is TGTGCCAGCAGTTTAGGGACAGGGAGAACTGAAGCTTTCTTT. V gene TRBV27 combines with J gene TRBJ1-1; 9 positions match TRBD1. CDR3 length: 14 residues. The junction had 3 bases not matched to a gene; V was cut back by 2 bases and J by 5 bases. The germline gives CDR1 MNHEY, CDR2 SMNVEV (reference sequence).

The CDR3 DNA follows: TGTGCCATCAGTGAGTCCCGGACTAGCGGAGCCGTCAGCTCCTACAATGAGCAGTTCTTC. This encodes CAISESRTSGAVSSYNEQFF. The rearrangement links TRBV10-3 to TRBJ2-1, with TRBD2 identical over 10 bases. CDR1 is ENHRY, CDR2 SYGVKD, per germline. Germline trimming cut 0 bases from V and 0 bases from J; bases unmatched to any gene: 11. The CDR3 is 20 amino acids.

The chain has TRBV3-1 (or the pseudogene TRBV3-2) and TRBJ1-2; D gene ambiguous. This CDR3 contains 11 residues. With 1 base removed from V and 7 bases from J, the gap between germline ends came to 4 bases. Germline V gives CDR1 LGHDT, CDR2 YNNKEL (reference sequence). CDR3: CASSQASGYTF. Here the CDR3 DNA reads TGTGCCAGCAGCCAAGCCTCTGGCTACACCTTC.

CDR3 loop: CASSPGQNTEAFF. The CDR3 DNA sequence: TGTGCCAGCAGCCCCGGACAGAACACTGAAGCTTTCTTT. V and J are TRBV28 and TRBJ1-1; D may be TRBD1 (5 bases). Germline assignment: CDR1 MDHEN and CDR2 SYDVKM. This CDR3 spans 13 amino acids. Trimming stripped 6 bases from V and 1 base from J, with 9 bases between. The full variable domain, with the rest looked up from reference TRBV28 and TRBJ1-1, is DVKVTQSSRYLVKRTGEKVFLECVQDMDHENMFWYRQDPGLGLRLIYFSYDVKMKEKGDIPEGYSVSREKKERFSLILESASTNQTSMYLCASSPGQNTEAFFGQGTRLTVV.

The gene calls are TRBV7-9 and TRBJ1-3, with 7 nucleotides matching TRBD1. Trimming at V came to 5 bases and at J to 5 bases, leaving 18 bases not matched to a gene. Germline V CDR1 and CDR2: SEHNR, FQNEAQ (reference sequence). The CDR3 spans 18 residues. The DNA of the CDR3 is TGTGCCAGCAGCATAACTAGTGGCTTACAGGGGCGGAGAAACACCATATATTTT. Its protein product is CASSITSGLQGRRNTIYF. Full variable domain (missing parts from reference TRBV7-9 and TRBJ1-3): DTGVSQNPRHKITKRGQNVTFRCDPISEHNRLYWYRQTLGQGPEFLTYFQNEAQLEKSRLLSDRFSAERPKGSFSTLEIQRTEQGDSAMYLCASSITSGLQGRRNTIYFGEGSWLTVV.

The chain couples TRBV5-6 to TRBJ2-7; maybe TRBD1 (6 bases). Germline CDR1 reads SGHDT; CDR2 reads YYEEEE. V was clipped by 2 bases and J by 5 bases, with 11 bases between them. The CDR3 consists of 13 residues. CDR3 coding DNA: TGTGCCAGCAGCTTCACAGGGCGGGACGAGCAGTACTTC. Translation gives CASSFTGRDEQYF. Looking up the rest from reference TRBV5-6 and TRBJ2-7 gives the full variable domain: DAGVTQSPTHLIKTRGQQVTLRCSPKSGHDTVSWYQQALGQGPQFIFQYYEEEERQRGNFPDRFSGHQFPNYSSELNVNALLLGDSALYLCASSFTGRDEQYFGPGTRLTVT.

V gene TRBV10-3 combines with J gene TRBJ2-7, with a possible D match to TRBD2 (6 bases). The germline V gene has CDR1 ENHRY and CDR2 SYGVKD. This CDR3 has 13 residues. V lost 0 bases, J lost 9 bases, and 12 bases lay in between. The CDR3 bases are TGTGCCATCAGTGAGTCGTTTGGGACTTGGCAGTACTTC. Protein sequence: CAISESFGTWQYF.

V and J are TRBV3-1 (or the pseudogene TRBV3-2) and TRBJ2-1, with a possible D match to TRBD2 (5 bases). Looked up from germline, CDR1 is LGHDT and CDR2 is YNNKEL (reference sequence). V lost 1 base and J lost 8, with 12 bases in between. The CDR3 is 14 residues long. The chain's CDR3 is CASSQGTQPYEQFF. The CDR3, as DNA: TGTGCCAGCAGCCAAGGGACTCAACCCTATGAGCAGTTCTTC.

The chain is built from TRBV29-1 and TRBJ1-5; D may be TRBD1 (6 bases). The CDR3 length is 13 residues. Germline values: CDR1 SQVTM, CDR2 ANQGSEA. The V and J ends lost 7 bases and 5 bases respectively, with 15 bases between them. In DNA form, the CDR3 reads TGCAGCGCCGCAACAGGGTTGGATCAGCCCCAGCATTTT. This codes for CSAATGLDQPQHF.

The chain links TRBV18 to TRBJ1-1; TRBD1 matches at 7 bases. This CDR3 contains 15 residues. Germline V CDR1 and CDR2: KGHSH, LQKENI. With V trimmed by 1 base and J by 4 bases, 6 bases remained unmatched. The CDR3 region is CASSPLGTEFTEAFF. CDR3 bases: TGTGCCAGCTCACCACTTGGGACAGAGTTCACTGAAGCTTTCTTT.

The rearrangement links TRBV6-6 to TRBJ1-4, with D perhaps TRBD1 (5 bases). The CDR3 loop spans 16 amino acids. V lost 0 bases and J lost 6, with 14 bases in between. The germline V gene has CDR1 MNHNY and CDR2 SVGAGI (reference sequence). CDR3 DNA sequence: TGTGCCAGCAGTTACTCGGGCGTTTGGGGGGATGAAAAACTGTTTTTT. Its protein is CASSYSGVWGDEKLFF.

The CDR3: CASNHNRDRVSGSYNEQFF. DNA of the CDR3: TGTGCCAGCAATCATAACCGGGACAGGGTCTCGGGCTCCTACAATGAGCAGTTCTTC. The rearrangement links TRBV27 to TRBJ2-1; 9 bases are a match to TRBD1. Losses at the gene ends were 7 bases for V and 0 bases for J; bases not matched to a gene: 16. The CDR3 contains 19 residues. Germline CDR1 is MNHEY and CDR2 is SMNVEV (reference sequence).

The rearrangement joins TRBV6-6 to TRBJ1-2, with 8 positions matching TRBD1. The CDR3 length is 13 residues. The germline V gene encodes CDR1 MNHNY and CDR2 SVGAGI (reference sequence). Germline trimming cut 6 bases from V and 6 bases from J; bases unmatched to any gene: 6. CDR3 bases: TGTGCCAGCAGCCCCAGGGGGCTGGATGGCTACACCTTC. Protein sequence: CASSPRGLDGYTF.

The CDR3 coding sequence is TGTGCCACCAGCGGACCCGGACAGGGGAAGGTTAGTTACGAGCAGTACTTC. This translates into CATSGPGQGKVSYEQYF. The V and J genes are TRBV15 and TRBJ2-7; 9 bases line up with TRBD1. The germline gives CDR1 LNHNV, CDR2 YYDKDF (reference sequence). The CDR3 is made up of 17 amino acids. Unmatched junction bases numbered 15, after V lost 5 bases and J lost 4 bases.

The chain carries TRBV19 and TRBJ2-2; 9 bases fit TRBD1. V shed 7 bases, J shed 3 bases, and the junction held 6 bases outside the gene matches. Per the germline V gene, CDR1 is LNHDA and CDR2 is SQIVND (reference sequence). The CDR3 is made up of 15 amino acids. CDR3 sequence: CASTSGQGDTGELFF. For the CDR3, the DNA is TGTGCCAGTACCTCGGGACAGGGAGACACCGGGGAGCTGTTTTTT.

The J gene is TRBJ1-2, the V gene TRBV2, with 7 bases fitting TRBD1. The length of the CDR3 is 14 residues. V dropped 2 bases and J dropped 8; count of bases not matched to a gene: 8. The germline V gene has CDR1 SNHLY and CDR2 FYNNEI. CDR3 coding DNA: TGTGCCAGCAGTGAAACTCGACAGGGAAGGGGCTACACCTTC. Its protein product is CASSETRQGRGYTF.

The chain joins TRBV10-3 to TRBJ2-1; the match to TRBD2 covers 9 bases. Germline values: CDR1 ENHRY, CDR2 SYGVKD. J lost 4 bases, V lost 6 bases, and 1 base had no gene match. The CDR3 is made up of 13 amino acids. This CDR3 reads CAISTSGYNEQFF. The CDR3 DNA sequence: TGTGCCATCAGCACTAGCGGGTACAATGAGCAGTTCTTC.

The chain is built from TRBV19 and TRBJ1-3; 8 nucleotides agree with TRBD1. After removal of 2 bases from V and 0 bases from J, the junction contained 6 bases not matched to a gene. This CDR3 contains 17 residues. Germline CDR1 reads LNHDA; CDR2 reads SQIVND (reference sequence). This CDR3 reads CASSITGTGVSGNTIYF. The CDR3 DNA reads TGTGCCAGTAGTATAACCGGGACAGGCGTCTCTGGAAACACCATATATTTT. Full variable domain (remainder filled in from reference TRBV19 and TRBJ1-3): DGGITQSPKYLFRKEGQNVTLSCEQNLNHDAMYWYRQDPGQGLRLIYYSQIVNDFQKGDIAEGYSVSREKKESFPLTVTSAQKNPTAFYLCASSITGTGVSGNTIYFGEGSWLTVV.

This sequence joins TRBV7-9 and TRBJ2-7, with D unclear. The CDR3 consists of 13 residues. CDR1 is SEHNR and CDR2 is FQNEAQ in the germline V gene (reference sequence). Between the trimmed V and J ends, which lost 2 bases and 3 bases, there was a span of 8 bases. CDR3 bases: TGTGCCAGCAGCTTACCAGCAGGCTACGAGCAGTACTTC. Translation: CASSLPAGYEQYF. The whole variable domain, remainder taken from reference TRBV7-9 and TRBJ2-7, is DTGVSQNPRHKITKRGQNVTFRCDPISEHNRLYWYRQTLGQGPEFLTYFQNEAQLEKSRLLSDRFSAERPKGSFSTLEIQRTEQGDSAMYLCASSLPAGYEQYFGPGTRLTVT.

The chain links TRBV6-6 to TRBJ2-1; TRBD2 matches 8 bases. V was clipped by 5 bases and J by 5 bases; unmatched bases: 17. The germline V gene has CDR1 MNHNY and CDR2 SVGAGI (reference sequence). The CDR3 has 18 residues. As DNA, the CDR3 is TGTGCCAGCAGTCGGGGGGGGTTTAGCGGGAAAGTAAACAATGAGCAGTTCTTC. Translation: CASSRGGFSGKVNNEQFF.